The rows below give T cell receptor beta chains drawn from one sample of a study of blood T cell repertoires in COVID-19. Produced via immunoSEQ multiplex PCR; TCRdb's table is partial and in-frame only. The repertoire consists of roughly 91,000 clones, with around 80% occurring once and the leading ten covering 1.2%. Sequenced material: peripheral blood. The receptors were gathered from a woman older than 75 with acute or convalescent COVID-19. Each CDR3 is given with its conserved first and last residue. Each record gives: clone size, J gene, V gene, CDR3 protein. Clone size is shown for a subset of rows, as once, few, many or a class of expanded clone.

NA | TRBJ2-7 | TRBV11-2 | CASSFPGQGKPYEQYF
NA | TRBJ2-2 | TRBV5-4 | CASSPPRGGTGELFF
NA | TRBJ2-6 | TRBV5-8 | CASSPARSGANVLTF
once | TRBJ1-1 | TRBV11-2 | CASSFSTEAFF
NA | TRBJ2-5 | TRBV28 | CASRSSGSLGETQYF
NA | TRBJ2-1 | TRBV11-3 | CASSLTGSYNEQFF
NA | TRBJ1-1 | TRBV18 | CASSRQEGPSGTEAFF
NA | TRBJ2-2 | TRBV27 | CASNPQGPNTGELFF
once | TRBJ1-2 | TRBV5-5 | CASGIANYGYTF
NA | TRBJ1-5 | TRBV5-3 | CARSFDRANSNQPQHF
NA | TRBJ2-1 | TRBV6-5 | CASKSGGPSYEQFF
NA | TRBJ2-7 | TRBV5-1 | CASSSAGTSGTYEQYF
NA | TRBJ2-2 | TRBV2 | CASSPSGPTGELFF
medium-sized | TRBJ1-1 | TRBV6-5 | CASSLTLNTEAFF
NA | TRBJ2-7 | TRBV7-8 | CASSSFSGRSYEQYF
NA | TRBJ1-1 | TRBV6-5 | CASSHPGRSGTEAFF
NA | TRBJ2-2 | TRBV5-1 | CASSLAVAPAGELFF
NA | TRBJ1-1 | TRBV5-6 | CASSLAGTVNTEAFF
NA | TRBJ2-7 | TRBV6-2/TRBV6-3 | CASSQRSSGRREQYF
NA | TRBJ2-2 | TRBV18 | CASSRGSTGELFF
NA | TRBJ1-1 | TRBV6-5 | CASRVGGSDEAFF
once | TRBJ1-1 | TRBV19 | CASSTGQGAAFF
NA | TRBJ1-5 | TRBV3-1/TRBV3-2 | CASSQAGASANQPQHF
few | TRBJ1-2 | TRBV5-1 | CASSLEQGNYGYTF
NA | TRBJ2-1 | TRBV19 | CASSTSGPNNEQFF
NA | TRBJ1-1 | TRBV24-1 | CATSDCPCRMGTEAFF
NA | TRBJ1-1 | TRBV5-5 | CASSRGTDYLKAFF
NA | TRBJ1-2 | TRBV20-1 | CSASKELNGYTF
few | TRBJ2-3 | TRBV6-2/TRBV6-3 | CASSYPPGGRTDTQYF
few | TRBJ1-1 | TRBV18 | CASSTAREVGEAFF
NA | TRBJ1-3 | TRBV6-5 | CASSSTGFGGNTIYF
NA | TRBJ2-2 | TRBV5-1 | CASRDRPNTGELFF
NA | TRBJ2-5 | TRBV5-1 | CASSPGTGGQETQYF
few | TRBJ2-5 | TRBV4-1 | CASSQELAGLGAQYF
NA | TRBJ2-5 | TRBV7-9 | CASSLATGSGETQYF
once | TRBJ1-4 | TRBV5-1 | CASSAAGTGGVDNEKLFF
few | TRBJ2-1 | TRBV7-2 | CASLLYNEQFF
NA | TRBJ2-3 | TRBV7-2 | CASSMTSGVGNTQYF
NA | TRBJ1-5 | TRBV6-1 | CASSDGRGSQPQHF
NA | TRBJ1-6 | TRBV5-4 | CASSGGGSPLHF
NA | TRBJ2-1 | TRBV2 | CASSEYRGDEQFF
NA | TRBJ1-4 | TRBV14 | CASSQDGQGVGEKLFF
NA | TRBJ2-2 | TRBV5-4 | CASSGTSGNTGELFF
few | TRBJ2-1 | TRBV7-8 | CASSQTSDEQFF